The 31 T cell receptor beta chains listed next were all sequenced from one sample in a study of human CD8 memory T cell subsets (dated by TCRdb to the early 2020s). Early differentiated memory cells that were CCR7+ PD-1+ TIGIT+ and had dysfunctional, exhausted-like traits were classified as progenitor exhausted-like memory CD8+ T cells (TPEX). The reads were generated on a NextSeq 550. A Human TCR Profiling Kit was used to prepare UMI-labeled 5' RACE TCRbeta libraries. Each CDR3 protein sequence appears as one entry after TCRdb reprocessed the reads, and no DNA is included. The table for this sample lists about 5,800 distinct CDR3 sequences. The top ten clonotypes cover around 17% of the sample. Sequencing was carried out using CD8+ T cells from PBMCs. The receptors derive from a human donor in good health.

This clonotype counts as medium-sized (0.01 to 0.1%) by frequency. CDR3 sequence: CASSQEGPLTEAFF. The V and J genes are TRBV4-1 and TRBJ1-1. Germline CDR1 and CDR2: MGHRA and YSYEKL. The CDR3 sequence is 14 residues long.

V usage is TRBV29-1 and J usage is TRBJ2-1; TCRdb selects TRBD1, and the lack of DNA leaves this call unchecked. CDR1 is SQVTM and CDR2 is ANQGSEA in the germline V gene. The CDR3 is 14 residues long. CDR3 loop: CSVGRMDSGNEQFF.

V is TRBV10-3 and J is TRBJ2-7; TCRdb designates TRBD1, a call that cannot be tested without DNA. The CDR3 totals 12 residues. Looked up from germline, CDR1 is ENHRY and CDR2 is SYGVKD. The CDR3 spells CAISEPPGEQYF.

CDR3 sequence: CASSLSGREEQYF. The chain uses TRBV3-1 and TRBJ2-7; the TCRdb call, TRBD1, lacks DNA for checking. The germline CDR1 and CDR2 sequences are LGHDT and YNNKEL (reference sequence). The CDR3 length is 13 residues.

The chain couples TRBV7-9 to TRBJ2-4. There are 11 residues in the CDR3. Per germline, CDR1 SEHNR and CDR2 FQNEAQ (reference sequence). The CDR3 loop reads CASSAGLVRYF. Using reference TRBV7-9 and TRBJ2-4 for the parts outside the CDR3, the full variable domain is DTGVSQNPRHKITKRGQNVTFRCDPISEHNRLYWYRQTLGQGPEFLTYFQNEAQLEKSRLLSDRFSAERPKGSFSTLEIQRTEQGDSAMYLCASSAGLVRYFGAGTRLSVL.

The V gene is TRBV5-5, the J gene TRBJ2-7. Germline-derived CDR1 and CDR2 are SGHKS and YYEKEE (reference sequence). This CDR3 has 12 residues. The CDR3 sequence: CASSLGDYEQYF.

The rearrangement uses TRBV7-2 and TRBJ2-1; the TRBD1 assignment by TCRdb is unverifiable without DNA. This CDR3 has 12 amino acids. Germline CDR1 is SGHTA and CDR2 is FQGNSA. This chain's CDR3 is CASSPGSFWQFF.

J is TRBJ2-1 and V is TRBV11-2; lacking DNA, the TRBD1 call made by TCRdb goes unchecked. The CDR3 spans 14 residues. Germline CDR1 SGHAT, CDR2 FQNNGV. The CDR3: CASSLGDGGNEQFF.

The V call is TRBV28, the J call TRBJ2-1; TCRdb reports TRBD1, a call that lacks DNA to check it against. The germline gives CDR1 MDHEN, CDR2 SYDVKM. The CDR3 extends over 14 amino acids. The CDR3 loop reads CASSTPAGNNEQFF.

The chain is built from TRBV7-2 and TRBJ2-7; TCRdb lists TRBD2, though no DNA is available to test this call. The CDR3 loop spans 14 amino acids. Germline-derived CDR1 and CDR2 are SGHTA and FQGNSA. Here the CDR3 reads CASSSGLGSYEQYF.

Its frequency marks this clonotype as hyperexpanded (1% or more). This rearrangement joins TRBV27 to TRBJ1-1; without DNA, the TCRdb call of TRBD1 cannot be checked. The CDR3 totals 16 residues. Germline loops: CDR1 MNHEY, CDR2 SMNVEV (reference sequence). The CDR3 region is CASSLYPGGMNTEAFF.

The CDR3 protein is CASSPGPSGYEQYF. V is TRBV4-1 and J is TRBJ2-7; TCRdb's D gene call, TRBD2, goes unchecked for lack of DNA. In germline, CDR1 is MGHRA, CDR2 YSYEKL. CDR3 length: 14 amino acids.

The chain is built from TRBV11-2 and TRBJ1-2. The germline gives CDR1 SGHAT, CDR2 FQNNGV. The CDR3 extends over 13 amino acids. CDR3: CASSGPQGSGYTF.

The rearrangement uses TRBV2 and TRBJ1-5; TCRdb's D gene call, TRBD1, goes unchecked for lack of DNA. The CDR3 has 17 amino acids. Germline values: CDR1 SNHLY, CDR2 FYNNEI. The CDR3 sequence: CASSQTGEGGPNQPQHF.

This chain connects TRBV21-1 to TRBJ1-1; with no DNA, the TCRdb D assignment of TRBD1 cannot be verified. TRBV21-1 is tagged as a pseudogene. The CDR3 totals 19 residues. This chain's CDR3 is CASTKTPGQGLPPNTEAFF.

V gene TRBV7-9 combines with J gene TRBJ1-4; TCRdb designates TRBD1, a call that cannot be tested without DNA. This CDR3 is built from 15 residues. CDR1 and CDR2 (germline): SEHNR, FQNEAQ (reference sequence). The CDR3 protein is CASSLGAGIVEKLFF.

The gene calls are TRBV9 and TRBJ2-1; TCRdb returns TRBD1, unconfirmable since there is no DNA. CDR3 length: 15 amino acids. Germline V gene lookup returns CDR1 SGDLS and CDR2 YYNGEE. CDR3 region: CASSVGAGNGNEQFF.

The chain couples TRBV5-4 to TRBJ2-3. This CDR3 comprises 15 residues. Germline V CDR1 and CDR2: SGHNT, YYREEE (reference sequence). CDR3 in amino acids: CASSILGDSTDTQYF.

The gene calls are TRBV4-3 and TRBJ1-1; as DNA is missing, the TRBD1 call by TCRdb cannot be tested. This CDR3 is built from 18 residues. The germline V gene has CDR1 LGHNA and CDR2 YSLEER. The CDR3 sequence is CASSQGAPGGGLNTEAFF.

V and J are TRBV19 and TRBJ1-1; TCRdb calls TRBD1, which cannot be checked without DNA. Germline loops: CDR1 LNHDA, CDR2 SQIVND (reference sequence). The CDR3 covers 12 residues. The CDR3 reads CASETGGTEAFF.

This chain's CDR3 is CASSHTSLSNEQFF. The chain carries TRBV4-3 and TRBJ2-1; the TCRdb D gene call, TRBD2, has no DNA to confirm it. CDR3 size: 14 residues. CDR1 is LGHNA and CDR2 is YSLEER in the germline V gene.

V usage is TRBV28 and J usage is TRBJ2-5; no DNA is available, so the TRBD1 call from TCRdb remains unchecked. This CDR3 has 16 amino acids. CDR1 MDHEN and CDR2 SYDVKM come from the germline V gene. CDR3 protein: CASSYQPGTGEETQYF.

V is TRBV4-1 and J is TRBJ2-7; TCRdb outputs TRBD1, but without DNA this stays unchecked. Germline loops: CDR1 MGHRA, CDR2 YSYEKL. The CDR3 loop spans 18 amino acids. CDR3 sequence reads: CASSQENTGDRGTYEQYF.

The chain has TRBV6-5 and TRBJ2-6. Germline V lookup: CDR1 MNHEY, CDR2 SVGAGI. The CDR3 has 15 residues. CDR3 region: CASSYTAAGANVLTF.

The rearrangement uses TRBV30 and TRBJ2-7; TCRdb returns TRBD2, unconfirmable since there is no DNA. There are 17 residues in the CDR3. The germline CDR1 and CDR2 sequences are GTSNPN and SVGIG (reference sequence). This CDR3 reads CAWSVILAGDNSYEQYF.

The chain carries TRBV18 and TRBJ1-2. The CDR3 extends over 13 amino acids. The V gene's germline CDR1 is KGHSH and CDR2 LQKENI. The CDR3 sequence is CASSPVGVGGYTF.

The chain carries TRBV7-9 and TRBJ2-4. Germline CDR1 is SEHNR and CDR2 is FQNEAQ (reference sequence). CDR3 length: 17 residues. CDR3 in amino acids: CASSEVGSLLAKNIQYF. Using reference TRBV7-9 and TRBJ2-4 for the parts outside the CDR3, the full variable domain is DTGVSQNPRHKITKRGQNVTFRCDPISEHNRLYWYRQTLGQGPEFLTYFQNEAQLEKSRLLSDRFSAERPKGSFSTLEIQRTEQGDSAMYLCASSEVGSLLAKNIQYFGAGTRLSVL.

The CDR3 spells CAISERGGTNEKLFF. The chain joins TRBV10-3 to TRBJ1-4. The V gene's germline CDR1 is ENHRY and CDR2 SYGVKD. The CDR3 is 15 amino acids.

The chain recombines TRBV29-1 with TRBJ2-1; lacking DNA, the TRBD2 call made by TCRdb goes unchecked. Per germline, CDR1 SQVTM and CDR2 ANQGSEA. The CDR3 has 14 amino acids. This CDR3 is CSVEGSGINNEQFF.

The V gene is TRBV11-2, the J gene TRBJ2-7. Germline assignment: CDR1 SGHAT and CDR2 FQNNGV. The CDR3 sequence is 14 residues long. CDR3 sequence reads: CASSETGGNYEQYF.

The genes are TRBV5-1 and TRBJ2-1; the D call from TCRdb, TRBD1, cannot be confirmed without DNA. Germline V gives CDR1 SGHRS, CDR2 YFSETQ. This CDR3 spans 16 amino acids. CDR3 sequence reads: CASSPGTGFSYNEQFF.